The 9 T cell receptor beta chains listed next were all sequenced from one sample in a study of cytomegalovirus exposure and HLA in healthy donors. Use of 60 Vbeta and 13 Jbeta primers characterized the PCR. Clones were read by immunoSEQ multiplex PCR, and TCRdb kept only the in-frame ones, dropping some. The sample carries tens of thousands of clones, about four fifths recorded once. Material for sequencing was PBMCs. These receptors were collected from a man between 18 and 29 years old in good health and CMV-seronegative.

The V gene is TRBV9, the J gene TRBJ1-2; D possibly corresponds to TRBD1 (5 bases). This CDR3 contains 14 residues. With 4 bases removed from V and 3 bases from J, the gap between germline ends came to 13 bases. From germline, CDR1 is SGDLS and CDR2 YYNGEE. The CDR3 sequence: CASSIGQGDYGYTF. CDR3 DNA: TGTGCCAGCAGCATCGGGCAGGGCGACTATGGCTACACCTTC.

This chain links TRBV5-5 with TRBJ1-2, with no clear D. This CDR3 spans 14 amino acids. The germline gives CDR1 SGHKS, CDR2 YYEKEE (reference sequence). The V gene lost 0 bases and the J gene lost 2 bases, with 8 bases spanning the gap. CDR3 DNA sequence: TGTGCCAGCAGCTTGGTGGCGGTGAACTATGGCTACACCTTC. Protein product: CASSLVAVNYGYTF.

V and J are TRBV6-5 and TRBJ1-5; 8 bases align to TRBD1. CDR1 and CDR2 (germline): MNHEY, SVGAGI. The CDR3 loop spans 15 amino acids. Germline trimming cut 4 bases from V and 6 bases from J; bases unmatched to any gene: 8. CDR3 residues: CASSSTGDESQPQHF. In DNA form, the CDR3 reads TGTGCCAGCAGTTCGACAGGGGACGAGAGTCAGCCCCAGCATTTT.

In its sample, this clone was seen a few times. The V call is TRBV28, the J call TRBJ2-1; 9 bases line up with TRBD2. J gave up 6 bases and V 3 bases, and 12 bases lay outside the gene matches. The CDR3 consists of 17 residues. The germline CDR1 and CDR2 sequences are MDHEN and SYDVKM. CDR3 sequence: CASSLMWGSGRPNEQFF. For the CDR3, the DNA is TGTGCCAGCAGTTTGATGTGGGGTAGCGGGAGACCCAATGAGCAGTTCTTC. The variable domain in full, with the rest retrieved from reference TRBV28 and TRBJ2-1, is DVKVTQSSRYLVKRTGEKVFLECVQDMDHENMFWYRQDPGLGLRLIYFSYDVKMKEKGDIPEGYSVSREKKERFSLILESASTNQTSMYLCASSLMWGSGRPNEQFFGPGTRLTVL.

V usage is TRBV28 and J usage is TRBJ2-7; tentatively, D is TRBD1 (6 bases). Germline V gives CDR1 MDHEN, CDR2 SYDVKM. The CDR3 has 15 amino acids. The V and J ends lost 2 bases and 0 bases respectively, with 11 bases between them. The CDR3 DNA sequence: TGTGCCAGCAGTTTACTGGGGGCCATCTCCTACGAGCAGTACTTC. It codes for CASSLLGAISYEQYF.

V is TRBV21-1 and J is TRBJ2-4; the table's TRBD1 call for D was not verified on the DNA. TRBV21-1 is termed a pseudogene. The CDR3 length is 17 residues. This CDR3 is CASSTSDRNLAKNIQYF. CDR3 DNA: TGTGCCAGCAGCACAAGCGACAGAAACCTAGCCAAAAACATTCAGTACTTC.

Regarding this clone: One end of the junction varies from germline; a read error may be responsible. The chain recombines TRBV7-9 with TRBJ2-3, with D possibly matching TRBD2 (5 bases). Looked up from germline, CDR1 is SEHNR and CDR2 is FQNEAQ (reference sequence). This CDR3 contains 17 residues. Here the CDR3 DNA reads TGTGACAGCAGCTTAGCGACGCTAGTCCTCCCCACAGATACGCAGTATTTT. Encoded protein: CDSSLATLVLPTDTQYF. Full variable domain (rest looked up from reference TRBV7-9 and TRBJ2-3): DTGVSQNPRHKITKRGQNVTFRCDPISEHNRLYWYRQTLGQGPEFLTYFQNEAQLEKSRLLSDRFSAERPKGSFSTLEIQRTEQGDSAMYLCDSSLATLVLPTDTQYFGPGTRLTVL.

In nucleotides, the CDR3 is TGTGCCAGCTCAAAGGGAGGGACTGAAGCTTTCTTT. Its protein is CASSKGGTEAFF. V and J are TRBV18 and TRBJ1-1; D is ambiguous. Between the trimmed V and J ends, which lost 5 bases and 5 bases, there was a span of 9 bases. The CDR3 spans 12 residues. Germline V gene sequence: CDR1 KGHSH, CDR2 LQKENI.

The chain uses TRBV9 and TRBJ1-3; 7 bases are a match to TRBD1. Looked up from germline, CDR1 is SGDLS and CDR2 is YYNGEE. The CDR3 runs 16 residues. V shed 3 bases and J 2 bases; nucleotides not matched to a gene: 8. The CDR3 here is CASSGRQGEAGNTIYF. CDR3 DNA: TGTGCCAGCAGCGGAAGACAGGGCGAGGCTGGAAACACCATATATTTT.